The rows below give T cell receptor beta chains drawn from one sample of a study of control samples from healthy donors and cancer patients. Generated by immunoSEQ multiplex PCR, the TCRdb table keeps only in-frame clones and is missing some. In the table there are 110,000 to 150,000 clones, about 94% of which are singletons. Material for sequencing was PBMCs. The origin of the receptors is a man between 60 and 75 years old with colorectal cancer. Each CDR3 is given with its conserved first and last residue. A D gene is named only where the DNA matches it firmly. Some rows mark clone size as missing; the rest say once, few, many or name a class of expanded clone.

d_gene | abundance | j_gene | v_gene | CDR3nt | CDR3aa
TRBD2 | NA | TRBJ2-5 | TRBV2 | TGTGCCAGCAGTGAAGCGCTTAGCGGGGGGAGGGAGACCCAGTACTTC | CASSEALSGGRETQYF
NA | NA | TRBJ2-7 | TRBV7-2 | TGTGCCAGCAGCTTAGTGGCGTGGGAGCAGTACTTC | CASSLVAWEQYF
NA | NA | TRBJ1-1 | TRBV6-5 | TGTGCCAGCAGTTACTCGTGGGGGAACACTGAAGCTTTCTTT | CASSYSWGNTEAFF
TRBD1 | NA | TRBJ1-3 | TRBV5-4 | TGTGCCAGCAGCCGACAGGGGTCAAGCTCTGGAAACACCATATATTTT | CASSRQGSSSGNTIYF
TRBD2 | NA | TRBJ2-1 | TRBV6-1 | TGTGCCAGCAGTGAAAGACCACTAGCGGGGACATACAATGAGCAGTTCTTC | CASSERPLAGTYNEQFF
TRBD1 | once | TRBJ1-6 | TRBV30 | TGTGCCTGGGGGGGACAGGGCAGTTTTCGTTCACCCCTCCACTTT | CAWGGQGSFRSPLHF
NA | NA | TRBJ1-3 | TRBV7-9 | TGTGCCAGCAGCTTAGCGTTAGGGGGAGCGTCTGGAAACACCATATATTTT | CASSLALGGASGNTIYF
NA | NA | TRBJ2-5 | TRBV14 | TGTGCCAGCAGCCAAGTCGGGGAGACCCAGTACTTC | CASSQVGETQYF
TRBD1 | NA | TRBJ1-1 | TRBV7-8 | TGTGCCAGCAGCCGTACCAGGGGGCGGGAGACTGAAGCTTTCTTT | CASSRTRGRETEAFF
TRBD1 | NA | TRBJ2-2 | TRBV30 | TGTGCCGGAAGCTCCGGGACAGGAGGCACCGGGGAGCTGTTTTTT | CAGSSGTGGTGELFF
TRBD1 | NA | TRBJ1-1 | TRBV12-3/TRBV12-4 | TGTGCCAGCAGTTCTCAGGGGGACACTGAAGCTTTCTTT | CASSSQGDTEAFF
TRBD1 | once | TRBJ2-3 | TRBV19 | TGTGCCAGTAGTATGGGAGGACAGGGTGTAACAGATACGCAGTATTTT | CASSMGGQGVTDTQYF
TRBD1 | NA | TRBJ1-2 | TRBV20-1 | TGCAGTGCTCCGGACAGGGATGGCTACACCTTC | CSAPDRDGYTF
NA | NA | TRBJ1-3 | TRBV24-1 | TGTGCCACCAGTTTAGGGCCGCCGGCTGGAAACACCATATATTTT | CATSLGPPAGNTIYF
TRBD1 | NA | TRBJ2-5 | TRBV12-3/TRBV12-4 | TGTGCCAGCAGCTCGACAGGGCCGGAGACCCAGTACTTC | CASSSTGPETQYF
TRBD2 | NA | TRBJ2-1 | TRBV5-1 | TGCGCCAGCAGCTTAGAAGCGGGGGGGCAGAGCTCCTACAATGAGCAGTTCTTC | CASSLEAGGQSSYNEQFF
TRBD1 | NA | TRBJ1-1 | TRBV5-6 | TGTGCCAGCAGCTCCAGACAGGGAGGAAGTCAGGACACTGAAGCTTTCTTT | CASSSRQGGSQDTEAFF
NA | NA | TRBJ1-2 | TRBV6-5 | TGTGCCAGCAGTTACTCAAGGGGCGCAGGGTATGGCTACACCTTC | CASSYSRGAGYGYTF
NA | NA | TRBJ1-2 | TRBV7-9 | TGTGCCAGCAGCTTAGGGGCAGGGAGCTATGGCTACACCTTC | CASSLGAGSYGYTF
TRBD1 | NA | TRBJ2-7 | TRBV27 | TGTGCCAGCAGTTTAGGGACAGGGGGTCGGGAGCAGTACTTC | CASSLGTGGREQYF
NA | NA | TRBJ1-1 | TRBV3-1/TRBV3-2 | TGTGCCAGCAGCCAGGACGGCCTCATGAACACTGAAGCTTTCTTT | CASSQDGLMNTEAFF
NA | NA | TRBJ1-1 | TRBV5-4 | TGTGCCAGCAGCTTGGCGGCGAGGAACACTGAAGCTTTCTTT | CASSLAARNTEAFF
NA | NA | TRBJ1-1 | TRBV6-5 | TGTGCCAGCAGTTACAGGTCAGAAGCTTTCTTT | CASSYRSEAFF